The 14 T cell receptor beta chains in this list originate from one sample, sequenced in a study of long-term antiretroviral therapy in people with HIV. Samples were assayed with immunoSEQ v3.0 at survey level. TCRdb's table, derived via immunoSEQ multiplex PCR, lists solely in-frame clones and lacks some. The profile shows 23,000 or so clones, over 70% of them singletons. The sequencing here drew on unsorted PBMCs, taken 2.1 years after starting antiretroviral therapy. All receptors derive from a man younger than 45 with HIV.

This clone was detected only once. The chain recombines TRBV25-1 with TRBJ1-2; D possibly corresponds to TRBD1 (5 bases). This CDR3 has 13 amino acids. Per germline, CDR1 MGHDK and CDR2 SYGVNS. V lost 6 bases, J lost 0 bases, and 8 bases lay in between. Here the CDR3 reads CASSRVTNYGYTF. The DNA for the CDR3 is TGTGCCAGCAGCAGGGTAACTAACTATGGCTACACCTTC.

J is TRBJ2-5 and V is TRBV6-5; 7 bases match TRBD1. Germline V CDR1 and CDR2: MNHEY, SVGAGI. V dropped 6 bases and J dropped 4; count of bases not matched to a gene: 8. The CDR3 sequence is 14 residues long. Written as DNA, the CDR3 is TGTGCCAGCAGGAAGAACAGGGGATTAGAGACCCAGTACTTC. Amino acid sequence: CASRKNRGLETQYF.

J is TRBJ2-2 and V is TRBV28, with a tentative D call TRBD1 (5 bases). V lost 6 bases and J lost 6, with 11 bases in between. Germline V gene sequence: CDR1 MDHEN, CDR2 SYDVKM. The CDR3 extends over 13 amino acids. The CDR3 nucleotides read TGTGCCAGCAGACTTGCAGGGTCCGGGGAGCTGTTTTTT. Translation: CASRLAGSGELFF.

J is TRBJ1-2 and V is TRBV4-1; D is perhaps TRBD1 (5 bases). The germline gives CDR1 MGHRA, CDR2 YSYEKL. The V and J ends lost 4 bases and 6 bases respectively, with 12 bases between them. CDR3 size: 13 residues. CDR3 nucleotides: TGCGCCAGCAGCCCCCGGGACCTTCATGGCTACACCTTC. Translation: CASSPRDLHGYTF.

The J gene is TRBJ1-2, the V gene TRBV5-8; D is uncertain. The CDR3 sequence is 13 residues long. The germline gives CDR1 SGHTS, CDR2 YDEGEE. Trimming shortened V by 4 bases and J by 4 bases, and 11 bases separated the two germline ends. The CDR3 loop reads CASSPYTGYGYTF. The CDR3 coding sequence is TGTGCCAGCAGCCCCTACACCGGCTATGGCTACACCTTC.

The chain joins TRBV9 to TRBJ2-1; 9 nucleotides align to TRBD2. The V gene end was trimmed by 4 bases and the J gene end by 4 bases; junction bases not matched to a gene: 3. CDR1 and CDR2 (germline): SGDLS, YYNGEE. CDR3 length: 14 residues. CDR3 region: CASSPSGNYNEQFF. The CDR3 nucleotides are TGTGCCAGCAGCCCTAGCGGGAATTACAATGAGCAGTTCTTC.

V is TRBV7-2 and J is TRBJ1-4, with TRBD1 identical over 7 bases. This CDR3 contains 15 residues. Trimming took 1 base from V and 7 from J; bases not matched to a gene: 6. Germline loops: CDR1 SGHTA, CDR2 FQGNSA. DNA of the CDR3: TGTGCCAGCAGCTTAGTGACAGGGTTCGGTGAAAAACTGTTTTTT. Translating it yields CASSLVTGFGEKLFF.

The chain recombines TRBV30 with TRBJ2-3; 7 nucleotides line up with TRBD2. Germline values: CDR1 GTSNPN, CDR2 SVGIG (reference sequence). J lost 2 bases, V lost 2 bases, and 10 bases had no gene match. This CDR3 spans 16 amino acids. DNA for the CDR3: TGTGCCTGGAGTTCCCCCGGGCGGGGGATCACAGATACGCAGTATTTT. Its protein is CAWSSPGRGITDTQYF. Looking up the rest from reference TRBV30 and TRBJ2-3 gives the full variable domain: SQTIHQWPATLVQPVGSPLSLECTVEGTSNPNLYWYRQAAGRGLQLLFYSVGIGQISSEVPQNLSASRPQDRQFILSSKKLLLSDSGFYLCAWSSPGRGITDTQYFGPGTRLTVL.

The chain links TRBV21-1 to TRBJ1-2; no DNA check was done on the table's D call, TRBD1. TRBV21-1 is labeled a pseudogene. The CDR3 has 14 residues. CDR3 region: CASSKRTQGDGYTF. In DNA, the CDR3 is TGTGCCAGCAGCAAAAGGACCCAGGGGGACGGCTACACCTTC.

This chain uses TRBV11-2 with TRBJ2-1; TRBD2 agrees at 11 bases. V gave up 3 bases and J gave up 8 bases; unmatched junction bases: 6. Per the germline V gene, CDR1 is SGHAT and CDR2 is FQNNGV. The CDR3 runs to 15 residues. The CDR3 reads CASSFSGRGGYEQFF. In DNA form, the CDR3 reads TGTGCCAGCAGCTTTAGCGGGAGGGGGGGCTATGAGCAGTTCTTC.

The J gene is TRBJ2-7, the V gene TRBV5-1; perhaps D is TRBD1 or TRBD2 (6 bases each). The CDR3 has 13 residues. V lost 4 bases, J lost 7 bases, and 15 bases lay in between. The germline V gene has CDR1 SGHRS and CDR2 YFSETQ. The CDR3 DNA follows: TGCGCCAGCAGCCCCTCGGGGGCGGGAGAGCAGTACTTC. Translation gives CASSPSGAGEQYF.

The chain couples TRBV5-1 to TRBJ2-5; 7 bases line up with TRBD1. Per the germline V gene, CDR1 is SGHRS and CDR2 is YFSETQ. V was clipped by 0 bases and J by 5 bases; unmatched bases: 7. CDR3 length: 15 residues. The CDR3 region has the DNA TGCGCCAGCAGCTTGGGGACAGGTCCCCTGGAGACCCAGTACTTC. It yields the protein CASSLGTGPLETQYF.

This chain connects TRBV19 to TRBJ2-5, with 7 bases aligning to TRBD2. The V gene end was trimmed by 3 bases and the J gene end by 4 bases; junction bases not matched to a gene: 8. CDR3 size: 15 residues. CDR1 is LNHDA, CDR2 SQIVND, per germline (reference sequence). This chain's CDR3 is CASSIGGGVGETQYF. DNA for the CDR3: TGTGCCAGTAGTATTGGCGGGGGTGTGGGAGAGACCCAGTACTTC.

This clone was picked up one time. The V call is TRBV5-1, the J call TRBJ1-1; 7 bases agree with TRBD1. Unmatched junction bases numbered 10, after V lost 4 bases and J lost 7 bases. The CDR3 covers 14 residues. In germline, CDR1 is SGHRS, CDR2 YFSETQ. CDR3 protein: CASSPGQIKGEAFF. The CDR3 bases are TGCGCCAGCAGCCCGGGACAGATAAAGGGTGAAGCTTTCTTT.